This T cell receptor (beta chain) derives from a study of early T cells in non-severe SARS-CoV-2 infection. One entry per CDR3 protein, called by TCRdb with MiXCR from the 5' RACE reads. This sample has about 67,000 distinct CDR3 sequences, with 11% found just once. This CDR3 spans 16 amino acids. CDR1 and CDR2 from the germline V gene are MGHRA and YSYEKL. Trimming at V came to 3 bases and at J to 2 bases, leaving 4 bases not matched to a gene. In this sample, this clonotype turned up many times. The genes are TRBV4-1 and TRBJ2-4; 10 positions agree with TRBD2. Sequenced material: whole blood. This receptor was identified in an adult who was a healthcare worker with PCR-confirmed SARS-CoV-2 infection or an uninfected control (not recorded which). The CDR3 region is CASSQGSGRSKNIQYF. CDR3 in DNA: TGCGCCAGCAGCCAGGGTAGCGGGAGGTCCAAAAACATTCAGTACTTC.